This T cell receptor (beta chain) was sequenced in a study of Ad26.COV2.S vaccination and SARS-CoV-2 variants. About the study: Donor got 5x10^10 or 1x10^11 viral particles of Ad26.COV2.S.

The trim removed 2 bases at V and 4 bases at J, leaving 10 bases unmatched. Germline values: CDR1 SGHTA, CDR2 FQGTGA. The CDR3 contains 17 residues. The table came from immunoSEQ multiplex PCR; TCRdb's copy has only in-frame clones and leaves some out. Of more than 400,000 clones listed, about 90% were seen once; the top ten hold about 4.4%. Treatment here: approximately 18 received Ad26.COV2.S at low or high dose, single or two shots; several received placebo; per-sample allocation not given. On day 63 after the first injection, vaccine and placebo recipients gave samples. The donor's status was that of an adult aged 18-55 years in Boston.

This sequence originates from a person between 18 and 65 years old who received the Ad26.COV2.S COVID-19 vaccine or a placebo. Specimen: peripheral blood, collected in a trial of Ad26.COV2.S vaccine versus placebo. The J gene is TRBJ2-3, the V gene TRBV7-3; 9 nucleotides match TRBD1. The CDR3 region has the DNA TGTGCCAGCAGCTTATTCTCGGGACAGGGAGGCGCAGATACGCAGTATTTT. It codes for CASSLFSGQGGADTQYF.